This TCR beta chain came from a study of cytomegalovirus exposure and HLA in healthy donors. General observations from the study: Analysis was carried out at a later point, and it linked a missense DCLRE1C variant to TCR beta V- and J-gene trimming.

The CDR3 is 15 residues long. With 5 bases removed from V and 0 bases from J, the gap between germline ends came to 11 bases. Germline V CDR1 and CDR2: LNHDA, SQIVND (reference sequence). The PCR employed 60 Vbeta primers together with 13 Jbeta primers. The data were produced by immunoSEQ multiplex PCR, yet TCRdb's version contains in-frame clones alone and is incomplete. The table records about 100,000 clones, 79% of them present only once. This clone was found a few times. Antigen specificity is unknown. Source material: PBMCs. The sequence was collected from a woman aged 40 to 50 in good health and CMV-seronegative. The genes are TRBV19 and TRBJ1-5; D is uncertain. CDR3 loop: CASSDLALSNQPQHF. CDR3 bases: TGTGCCAGTAGTGATCTAGCTCTTAGCAATCAGCCCCAGCATTTT.